This TCR beta chain stems from a study of early T cells in non-severe SARS-CoV-2 infection. Study information: Sequencing targeted bulk RNA from unsorted whole blood, leaving chains unpaired. General study points: A preference for anti-spike CD8 responses marked VDJdb matching, which missed private and CD4 specificities.

As for this clonotype: Its specificity is not known.

The V and J ends lost 2 bases and 7 bases, in that order; junction bases with no gene match: 8. The V gene's germline CDR1 is LGHDT and CDR2 YNNKEL (reference sequence). The CDR3 is 15 residues long. Individual cDNA molecules were tagged with unique molecular identifiers. MiXCR, applied by TCRdb to the 5' RACE reads, yields one record per CDR3 protein. Of 56,000 or so distinct CDR3 sequences in the sample, over 13% are singletons; the top ten hold 4.1%. The TCR originated in an adult who was a healthcare worker with PCR-confirmed SARS-CoV-2 infection or an uninfected control (not recorded which). This material consisted of whole blood, taken at baseline. This chain joins TRBV3-1 and TRBJ1-5; 7 bases line up with TRBD1. The DNA of the CDR3 is TGTGCCAGCAGCCAACTCCAGGGGGTAGGACAGCCCCAGCATTTT. It encodes CASSQLQGVGQPQHF.